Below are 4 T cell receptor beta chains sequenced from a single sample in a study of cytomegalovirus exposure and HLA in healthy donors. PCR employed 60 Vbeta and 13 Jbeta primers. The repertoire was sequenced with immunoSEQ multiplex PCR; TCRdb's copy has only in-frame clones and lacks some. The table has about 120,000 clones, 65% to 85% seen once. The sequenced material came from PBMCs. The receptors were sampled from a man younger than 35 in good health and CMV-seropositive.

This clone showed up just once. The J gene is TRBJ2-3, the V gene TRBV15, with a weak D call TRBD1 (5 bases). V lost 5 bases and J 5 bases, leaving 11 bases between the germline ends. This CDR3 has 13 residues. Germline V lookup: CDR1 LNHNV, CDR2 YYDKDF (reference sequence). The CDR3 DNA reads TGTGCCACCAGCGTTAATAGGGGAGATACGCAGTATTTT. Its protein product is CATSVNRGDTQYF.

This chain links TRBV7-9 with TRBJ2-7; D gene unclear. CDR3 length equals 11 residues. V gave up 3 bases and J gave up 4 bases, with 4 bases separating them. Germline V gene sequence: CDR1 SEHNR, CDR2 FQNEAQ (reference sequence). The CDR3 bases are TGTGCCAGCAGCTTTCAGTACGAGCAGTACTTC. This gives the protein CASSFQYEQYF.

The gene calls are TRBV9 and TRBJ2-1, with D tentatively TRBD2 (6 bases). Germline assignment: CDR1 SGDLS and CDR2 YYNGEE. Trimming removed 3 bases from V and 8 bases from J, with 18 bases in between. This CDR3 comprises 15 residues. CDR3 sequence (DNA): TGTGCCAGCAGCGCGGGGGTTAAGGAGGTACATGAGCAGTTCTTC. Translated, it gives CASSAGVKEVHEQFF.

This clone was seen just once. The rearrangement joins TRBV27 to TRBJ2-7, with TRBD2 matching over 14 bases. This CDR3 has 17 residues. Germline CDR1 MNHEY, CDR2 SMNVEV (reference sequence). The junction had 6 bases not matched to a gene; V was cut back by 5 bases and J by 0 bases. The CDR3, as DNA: TGTGCCAGCAGTAAACAGGGACTAGCGGGGGTCTCCTACGAGCAGTACTTC. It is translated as CASSKQGLAGVSYEQYF.